These 30 T cell receptor beta chains were sequenced from one sample in a study of blood T cell repertoires in COVID-19. The table came from immunoSEQ multiplex PCR; TCRdb's copy has only in-frame clones and leaves some out. This table holds about 170,000 clones, around 80% found once. Input material: peripheral blood. These receptors were collected from a woman aged 80 or older with acute or convalescent COVID-19.

V usage is TRBV18 and J usage is TRBJ2-7; 12 bases line up with TRBD2. The germline gives CDR1 KGHSH, CDR2 LQKENI. The CDR3 is 16 residues long. With 6 bases clipped from V and 6 bases from J, the junction kept 12 bases outside the gene matches. CDR3 residues: CASSLGLAGLGFEQYF. The CDR3, as DNA: TGTGCCAGCTCGCTGGGACTAGCGGGCCTGGGTTTCGAGCAGTACTTC. The full variable domain, rest sourced from reference TRBV18 and TRBJ2-7, is NAGVMQNPRHLVRRRGQEARLRCSPMKGHSHVYWYRQLPEEGLKFMVYLQKENIIDESGMPKERFSAEFPKEGPSILRIQQVVRGDSAAYFCASSLGLAGLGFEQYFGPGTRLTVT.

This chain links TRBV9 with TRBJ1-5; no definite D call. Germline V gene lookup returns CDR1 SGDLS and CDR2 YYNGEE. V dropped 0 bases and J dropped 0 bases, with 4 bases sitting between them. The CDR3 consists of 14 residues. The CDR3 loop is CASSVGDSNQPQHF. The DNA of the CDR3 is TGTGCCAGCAGCGTAGGAGATAGCAATCAGCCCCAGCATTTT.

The genes are TRBV5-1 and TRBJ2-3; no clear D. This CDR3 is 12 amino acids long. Trimming pared 4 bases from V and 4 bases from J, leaving 7 bases between. CDR1 SGHRS and CDR2 YFSETQ come from the germline V gene. The CDR3 loop reads CASSPSPDTQYF. CDR3 sequence (DNA): TGCGCCAGCAGCCCATCCCCAGATACGCAGTATTTT.

This clone was observed a few times. V gene TRBV19 combines with J gene TRBJ1-1; D might be TRBD1 (6 bases). Looked up from germline, CDR1 is LNHDA and CDR2 is SQIVND (reference sequence). Trimming pared 7 bases from V and 1 base from J, leaving 13 bases between. This CDR3 is built from 14 residues. The CDR3 here is CASKGETANTEAFF. The CDR3 DNA follows: TGTGCCAGTAAGGGGGAGACAGCGAACACTGAAGCTTTCTTT.

This chain links TRBV6-2 or TRBV6-3 with TRBJ1-4, with D possibly matching TRBD1 (5 bases). Germline CDR1 reads MNHEY; CDR2 reads SVGEGT. V was clipped by 6 bases and J by 3 bases, with 8 bases between them. The CDR3 has 13 amino acids. The CDR3 loop reads CASSDSPNEKLFF. CDR3 nucleotides: TGTGCCAGCAGCGACAGCCCTAATGAAAAACTGTTTTTT.

The chain employs TRBV4-1 and TRBJ2-1; 13 positions agree with TRBD2. J lost 7 bases, V lost 4 bases, and 4 bases had no gene match. Germline V gene sequence: CDR1 MGHRA, CDR2 YSYEKL. The length of the CDR3 is 15 residues. The CDR3 sequence is CASSPWTSGSNEQFF. The CDR3 DNA follows: TGCGCCAGCAGCCCGTGGACTAGCGGGAGTAATGAGCAGTTCTTC.

CDR3 sequence (DNA): TGTGCCAGTAGTATAGGAGGAGGGATGAGTTATGAAAAACTGTTTTTT. Amino acids: CASSIGGGMSYEKLFF. V is TRBV19 and J is TRBJ1-4, with no clear D. Trimming removed 1 base at V and 6 bases at J, with 15 bases between. The germline gives CDR1 LNHDA, CDR2 SQIVND (reference sequence). The CDR3 is 16 residues long.

The chain joins TRBV9 to TRBJ2-7, with TRBD1 matching over 7 bases. The CDR3 loop spans 15 amino acids. V was pared by 3 bases and J by 4 bases, with 10 bases of the junction left unmatched. The germline CDR1 and CDR2 sequences are SGDLS and YYNGEE. Written as DNA, the CDR3 is TGTGCCAGCAGCGCCCAACCCGACAGGGTGTACGAGCAGTACTTC. Residues: CASSAQPDRVYEQYF.

V usage is TRBV5-1 and J usage is TRBJ1-1; 7 bases map to TRBD1. V shed 3 bases and J 1 base; nucleotides not matched to a gene: 6. CDR3 size: 15 residues. CDR1 SGHRS and CDR2 YFSETQ come from the germline V gene. This CDR3 is CASSYRTGGNTEAFF. The CDR3 coding sequence is TGCGCCAGCAGCTACCGGACAGGAGGGAACACTGAAGCTTTCTTT.

The V and J genes are TRBV19 and TRBJ1-2, with unresolved D. This CDR3 region has 13 residues. Trimming left V 4 bases short and J 3 bases short, with 9 bases between. Germline V gene lookup returns CDR1 LNHDA and CDR2 SQIVND (reference sequence). The DNA for the CDR3 is TGTGCCAGTAGTACGGGAAGCCACTATGGCTACACCTTC. Translation: CASSTGSHYGYTF.

With respect to this clone: The junction and the germline gene differ at one end; a read error may be behind it. The chain has TRBV19 and TRBJ2-5; 7 bases are a match to TRBD1. This CDR3 region has 14 residues. Germline CDR1 reads LNHDA; CDR2 reads SQIVND (reference sequence). The CDR3 spells CASRARTGQETQYF. CDR3 nucleotides: TGCGCCAGTAGAGCGCGGACAGGACAAGAGACCCAGTACTTC.

The CDR3 reads CASASGSYEQFF. The CDR3 region has the DNA TGTGCCAGCGCTAGCGGGAGCTATGAGCAGTTCTTC. The chain couples TRBV9 to TRBJ2-1; TRBD2 agrees at 10 bases. This CDR3 spans 12 amino acids. Per germline, CDR1 SGDLS and CDR2 YYNGEE. V shed 7 bases, J shed 8 bases, and the junction held 3 bases outside the gene matches.

The chain joins TRBV7-6 to TRBJ1-1; unclear D gene. Germline CDR1 SGHVS, CDR2 FNYEAQ. The CDR3 runs 13 residues. Trimming stripped 5 bases from V and 1 base from J, with 8 bases between. The CDR3 DNA reads TGTGCCAGCAGCCGTAAGAGGAACACTGAAGCTTTCTTT. Amino acid sequence: CASSRKRNTEAFF.

The chain has TRBV11-3 and TRBJ2-3; D remains ambiguous. CDR3 size: 13 residues. Trimming removed 3 bases at V and 6 bases at J, with 10 bases between. CDR1 is SGHNT and CDR2 is YENEEA in the germline V gene. The CDR3 loop is CASSFRVRDTQYF. The CDR3 nucleotides are TGTGCCAGCAGCTTTCGAGTTCGGGATACGCAGTATTTT.

The chain is built from TRBV10-3 and TRBJ1-6; tentative D call: TRBD1 (5 bases). This CDR3 is 13 amino acids long. Trimming removed 7 bases at V and 7 bases at J, with 11 bases between. The germline gives CDR1 ENHRY, CDR2 SYGVKD. The CDR3 loop reads CAIMGQINSPLHF. As DNA, the CDR3 is TGTGCCATCATGGGGCAGATAAATTCACCCCTCCACTTT.

The rearrangement joins TRBV5-4 to TRBJ1-1, with TRBD1 identical over 9 bases. The V and J ends lost 7 bases and 3 bases, in that order; junction bases with no gene match: 4. Germline CDR1 and CDR2: SGHNT and YYREEE (reference sequence). The CDR3 loop spans 13 amino acids. CDR3 amino acids: CASLRDRDTEAFF. The CDR3 coding sequence is TGTGCCAGCTTGCGGGACAGGGACACTGAAGCTTTCTTT. Together with reference TRBV5-4 and TRBJ1-1, the CDR3 gives the full variable domain: ETGVTQSPTHLIKTRGQQVTLRCSSQSGHNTVSWYQQALGQGPQFIFQYYREEENGRGNFPPRFSGLQFPNYSSELNVNALELDDSALYLCASLRDRDTEAFFGQGTRLTVV.

The J gene is TRBJ1-2, the V gene TRBV3-1 (or the pseudogene TRBV3-2); D is perhaps TRBD1 (6 bases). Germline-derived CDR1 and CDR2 are LGHDT and YNNKEL (reference sequence). V lost 2 bases to trimming and J lost 4 bases, with 17 bases between them. The CDR3 contains 16 residues. The CDR3 is CASSQQTGGSGYGYTF. Here the CDR3 DNA reads TGTGCCAGCAGCCAACAGACAGGCGGTTCTGGCTATGGCTACACCTTC.

The gene calls are TRBV27 and TRBJ1-2; no definite D call. The CDR3 sequence is 13 residues long. Germline V gives CDR1 MNHEY, CDR2 SMNVEV (reference sequence). Trimming stripped 3 bases from V and 2 bases from J, with 7 bases between. CDR3 amino acids: CASSFGQNYGYTF. CDR3 bases: TGTGCCAGCAGTTTTGGGCAGAACTATGGCTACACCTTC.

The V and J genes are TRBV9 and TRBJ2-1; 8 positions match TRBD1. Germline assignment: CDR1 SGDLS and CDR2 YYNGEE. The CDR3 sequence is 15 residues long. V shed 4 bases, J shed 1 base, and the junction held 4 bases outside the gene matches. The CDR3, as DNA: TGTGCCAGCAGCTCCAGGGGGCAATCCTACAATGAGCAGTTCTTC. Protein: CASSSRGQSYNEQFF.

Concerning this clone: Additional DNA sequences in this sample encode the identical CDR3. This chain links TRBV11-3 with TRBJ2-5; TRBD2 might be the D (5 bases). The germline V gene encodes CDR1 SGHNT and CDR2 YENEEA. The CDR3 loop spans 12 amino acids. Trimming left V 4 bases short and J 4 bases short, with 7 bases between. CDR3 amino acids: CASSSEGETQYF. DNA of the CDR3: TGTGCCAGCAGCTCTGAGGGAGAGACCCAGTACTTC.

Here the CDR3 DNA reads TGTGCCAGTACTTGGCAAATTAATGAAAAACTGTTTTTT. Amino acids: CASTWQINEKLFF. V gene TRBV19 combines with J gene TRBJ1-4; no clear D gene. Germline V gene lookup returns CDR1 LNHDA and CDR2 SQIVND (reference sequence). The V and J ends lost 7 bases and 4 bases respectively, with 10 bases between them. The CDR3 extends over 13 amino acids.

This clone appeared once. This chain joins TRBV11-1 and TRBJ1-1, with 10 bases lining up with TRBD1. The V gene's germline CDR1 is SGHAT and CDR2 FQDESV (reference sequence). The CDR3 spans 14 residues. Trimming removed 1 base from V and 5 bases from J; junction bases left unmatched: 1. CDR3 residues: CASSLVDRGTEAFF. CDR3 nucleotide sequence: TGTGCCAGCAGCTTAGTGGACAGGGGGACTGAAGCTTTCTTT.

This clone was counted between two and nine times. The genes are TRBV4-3 and TRBJ2-1; weak D call: TRBD1 (6 bases). CDR1 and CDR2 from the germline V gene are LGHNA and YSLEER. Trimming pared 1 base from V and 4 bases from J, leaving 8 bases between. The length of the CDR3 is 14 residues. The CDR3 region has the DNA TGCGCCAGCAGCCAAGGGGGGCTTTACAATGAGCAGTTCTTC. This encodes CASSQGGLYNEQFF.

The chain recombines TRBV2 with TRBJ2-7; 7 bases are a match to TRBD1. The CDR3 extends over 14 amino acids. CDR1 and CDR2 (germline): SNHLY, FYNNEI. The V and J ends lost 6 bases and 0 bases, in that order; junction bases with no gene match: 5. The CDR3 nucleotides read TGTGCCAGCAGATCCAGGGACAGCTCCTACGAGCAGTACTTC. It encodes CASRSRDSSYEQYF. Together with reference TRBV2 and TRBJ2-7, the CDR3 gives the full variable domain: EPEVTQTPSHQVTQMGQEVILRCVPISNHLYFYWYRQILGQKVEFLVSFYNNEISEKSEIFDDQFSVERPDGSNFTLKIRSTKLEDSAMYFCASRSRDSSYEQYFGPGTRLTVT.

The chain uses TRBV7-9 and TRBJ1-1, with 11 positions matching TRBD1. The CDR3 consists of 16 residues. V was pared by 5 bases and J by 10 bases, with 15 bases of the junction left unmatched. Germline-derived CDR1 and CDR2 are SEHNR and FQNEAQ (reference sequence). The chain's CDR3 is CASSRTSGTGGSAAFF. DNA for the CDR3: TGTGCCAGCAGCCGCACGTCCGGGACAGGGGGTTCGGCAGCTTTCTTT.

The chain has TRBV19 and TRBJ1-1; D is possibly TRBD1 (5 bases). Germline V gene sequence: CDR1 LNHDA, CDR2 SQIVND (reference sequence). The V end was cut by 5 bases, the J end by 4 bases, with 11 bases between. The CDR3 sequence is 13 residues long. CDR3 sequence: CASSPGITTEAFF. The CDR3 DNA sequence: TGTGCCAGTAGTCCAGGGATCACCACTGAAGCTTTCTTT.

The table lists this clone with a count of one. The V and J genes are TRBV9 and TRBJ1-2, with TRBD1 matching over 7 bases. The CDR3 is 16 residues long. V shed 3 bases, J shed 3 bases, and the junction held 11 bases outside the gene matches. CDR1 and CDR2 (germline): SGDLS, YYNGEE. The CDR3 sequence: CASSGGGHRGHYGYTF. The DNA of the CDR3 is TGTGCCAGCAGCGGCGGCGGCCACAGGGGACACTATGGCTACACCTTC.

V is TRBV12-3 or TRBV12-4 and J is TRBJ1-4, with D perhaps matching TRBD1 (6 bases). CDR3 length: 13 residues. Trimming pared 3 bases from V and 10 bases from J, leaving 12 bases between. The CDR3 coding sequence is TGTGCCAGCAGTTTTTTACAGGGTGGAAAACTGTTTTTT. It codes for CASSFLQGGKLFF.

In its sample, this clone was seen once. The chain employs TRBV10-3 and TRBJ1-2; the D is unclear. Trimming pared 0 bases from V and 4 bases from J, leaving 12 bases between. CDR1 is ENHRY and CDR2 is SYGVKD in the germline V gene. This CDR3 comprises 15 residues. DNA of the CDR3: TGTGCCATCAGTGAGTCTACAGTCCCCGTCTATGGCTACACCTTC. As protein: CAISESTVPVYGYTF.

The chain recombines TRBV19 with TRBJ1-3; a possible D gene is TRBD1 (5 bases). This CDR3 comprises 15 residues. The V end lost 4 bases, the J end lost 0 bases, and 10 bases lay between the germline ends. CDR1 and CDR2 from the germline V gene are LNHDA and SQIVND (reference sequence). CDR3 sequence: CASSSRGGSGNTIYF. For the CDR3, the DNA is TGTGCCAGTAGTAGCCGCGGGGGCTCTGGAAACACCATATATTTT. Together with reference TRBV19 and TRBJ1-3, the CDR3 gives the full variable domain: DGGITQSPKYLFRKEGQNVTLSCEQNLNHDAMYWYRQDPGQGLRLIYYSQIVNDFQKGDIAEGYSVSREKKESFPLTVTSAQKNPTAFYLCASSSRGGSGNTIYFGEGSWLTVV.